This T cell receptor beta chain was captured by sequencing in a study of cytomegalovirus exposure and HLA in healthy donors. The study's findings and limits: Using a false discovery rate of 0.05, a later analysis showed that 15,000 to 20,000 TCR beta sequences were associated with HLA alleles. It was in a later analysis that TCR association rates were seen to vary by HLA locus, highest for DRB1 and lowest for HLA-C. It was shown in a later analysis that HLA-associated TCR beta chains were more clonally expanded than other, equally common chains.

This PCR relied on a set of 60 Vbeta primers and 13 Jbeta primers. Here immunoSEQ multiplex PCR was the method, and the copy in TCRdb shows in-frame clones only, minus some. The sample lists some 160,000 clones; roughly 80% were seen once. Turning to this clone: What it recognizes is unknown.

The receptor was isolated from a woman aged 50 to 65 in good health and CMV-seronegative. Source material: PBMCs.

CDR3 sequence (DNA): TGTGCCACCAGCAGAGACTATCAGCCCCAGCATTTT. Protein product: CATSRDYQPQHF. The V and J genes are TRBV15 and TRBJ1-5; D gene unclear. Germline V gives CDR1 LNHNV, CDR2 YYDKDF (reference sequence). This CDR3 spans 12 amino acids. V gave up 0 bases and J gave up 5 bases, with 2 bases separating them.